This T cell receptor (beta chain) stems from a study of OX40 agonist ivuxolimab in advanced cancers. General notes on the study: Ivuxolimab was a fully human IgG2 agonistic monoclonal antibody targeting the costimulatory receptor OX40 (CD134). The paper covers the monotherapy dose-escalation part of the phase I ivuxolimab trial, which included N of about 50 patients. Partial responses occurred in three dose-escalation patients, of whom one had hepatocellular carcinoma and two had cutaneous melanoma. The purpose of peripheral TCRbeta sequencing was to test whether ivuxolimab changed TCR sequence diversity and led to clonal T-cell expansion. Intravenous ivuxolimab was administered to patients every 2 weeks at six dose levels: 0.01, 0.1, 0.3, 1.5, 3 and 10 mg/kg. Patients were allowed to have had prior anti-PD-1, anti-PD-L1 or anti-CTLA-4 therapy, and around 40% of the dose-escalation patients had previously received checkpoint inhibitors. Of the 52 patients in dose escalation, 19 had hepatocellular carcinoma, roughly 15 had melanoma, 9 had renal cell carcinoma and 9 had head and neck cancer. In the dose-escalation cohort, 70% to 90% of patients were male, and the mean age was around 65 years with a range of roughly 20 to 80. Study-wide findings and limitations: Antigen specificity was not determined for the clonally expanded peripheral T cells. In partial responders in the 0.1-3.0 mg/kg groups, normalized peripheral clonal expansion was found to be among the lowest, especially among CD8+ T cells. Clonal expansion of both CD4+ and CD8+ blood T cells was observed from baseline to week 6 at doses 0.1 to 3.0 mg/kg. After ivuxolimab, expanded clones were on average more numerous among CD8+ T cells than among CD4+ T cells. Low levels of normalized T-cell clonal expansion were also seen in some nonresponding patients.

To sequence the TCRbeta CDR3 region, genomic DNA was isolated from the sorted cells. The immunoSEQ Assay was used for sequencing of TCRbeta CDR3 regions. Imported from immuneACCESS, the table was reduced by TCRdb to in-frame sequences with V and J called. These copies leave out some clones; in studies compared against another copy, an unresolved V gene accounts for under half, and the cause of the remainder is not known. The sample table holds more than 65,000 clones, of which about 84% were seen once. Jointly, the top ten make up over 5% of the sample. Patients with autoimmune disease history or receiving systemic immunosuppression were excluded from the trial. Peripheral blood for TCR sequencing was drawn from every dose cohort at baseline, at cycle 4 day 1 and at cycle 7 day 1. Samples came from an open-label, multicenter, first-in-human phase I dose-escalation trial of ivuxolimab. Adults with locally advanced or metastatic head and neck squamous cell, hepatocellular, melanoma or renal cell carcinoma were enrolled in the trial. Before TCR sequencing, CD4+ and CD8+ T cells were separately sorted from peripheral blood.

For this clone: Its binding antigen is unknown. Per-nucleotide qualities are absent, and no much larger clonotype sits a single base away.

CDR1 and CDR2, per the germline V gene, are SGHRS and YFSETQ. Ends trimmed: V by 5 bases, J by 3 bases; bases unmatched to a gene: 13. Taken from cysteine to phenylalanine, the CDR3 has 17 residues. Only CDR3 DNA is held: 51 bases, read in frame from base 1. Sample: CD4+ or CD8+ T cells sorted from blood, taken in a trial of the OX40 agonist ivuxolimab. The receptor chain draws on TRBV5-1 and TRBJ2-2, with 7 bases matching TRBD2. This receptor was obtained from an adult with an advanced solid tumor such as melanoma, head and neck, liver or kidney cancer. The CDR3 amino acid sequence is: CASRSDGGIRDTGELFF. The nucleotide sequence is TGCGCCAGCAGGTCCGACGGGGGGATTCGTGACACCGGGGAGCTGTTTTTT.